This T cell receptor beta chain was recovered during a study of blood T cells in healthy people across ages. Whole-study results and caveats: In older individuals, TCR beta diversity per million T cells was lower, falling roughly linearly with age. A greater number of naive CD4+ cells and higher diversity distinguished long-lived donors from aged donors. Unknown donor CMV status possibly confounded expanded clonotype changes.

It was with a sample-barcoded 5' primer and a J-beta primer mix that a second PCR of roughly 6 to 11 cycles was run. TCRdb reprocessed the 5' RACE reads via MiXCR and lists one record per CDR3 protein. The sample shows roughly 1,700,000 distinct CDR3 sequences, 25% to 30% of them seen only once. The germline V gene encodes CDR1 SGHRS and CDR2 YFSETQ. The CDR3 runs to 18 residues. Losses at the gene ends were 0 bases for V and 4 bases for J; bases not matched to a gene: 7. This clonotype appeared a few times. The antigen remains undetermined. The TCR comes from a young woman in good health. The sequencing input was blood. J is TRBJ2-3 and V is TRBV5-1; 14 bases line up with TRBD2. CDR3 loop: CASSLAAGTSGRADTQYF. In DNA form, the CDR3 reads TGCGCCAGCAGCTTGGCCGCCGGGACTAGCGGGAGAGCAGATACGCAGTATTTT.